These T cell receptor beta chains were read from a single sample in a study of response to subunit inactivated influenza vaccine. TCRdb reprocessed the RT-PCR reads with MiXCR, giving one entry per CDR3 protein. This sample has more than 450,000 distinct CDR3 sequences, with roughly 8.2% found just once. The sample consisted of PBMCs from blood, taken roughly 24 months after vaccination. The receptors were sampled from a man between 50 and 75 years old who received an inactivated influenza vaccine. CDR3s include the opening cysteine and the closing phenylalanine or tryptophan. Each record gives: J gene, D gene, clone size, V gene, CDR3 protein, CDR3 DNA. The D gene is left open where the match is weak. Size tells how often a clone was seen (once, few, many) or the class of an expanded clone, and some rows leave it out.

J gene: TRBJ2-3
D gene: -
clone size: -
V gene: TRBV20-1
CDR3 protein: CSARPFLLRTLTDTQYF
CDR3 DNA: TGCAGTGCTAGGCCCTTTCTTTTGCGGACCCTCACAGATACGCAGTATTTT

J gene: TRBJ2-1
D gene: TRBD2
clone size: few
V gene: TRBV28
CDR3 protein: CASSTSSGEQFF
CDR3 DNA: TGTGCCAGCAGTACCTCTAGCGGTGAGCAGTTCTTC

J gene: TRBJ1-1
D gene: -
clone size: -
V gene: TRBV6-2/TRBV6-3
CDR3 protein: CASSFRRMNTEAFF
CDR3 DNA: TGTGCCAGCAGTTTTCGACGGATGAACACTGAAGCTTTCTTT

J gene: TRBJ1-1
D gene: -
clone size: many
V gene: TRBV12-3/TRBV12-4
CDR3 protein: CASTQTENTEAFF
CDR3 DNA: TGTGCCAGCACCCAAACAGAGAACACTGAAGCTTTCTTT

J gene: TRBJ1-5
D gene: -
clone size: -
V gene: TRBV27
CDR3 protein: CASSQTVGQPRHF
CDR3 DNA: TGTGCCAGCAGTCAGACGGTCGGCCAGCCCCGGCATTTC

J gene: TRBJ2-1
D gene: TRBD2
clone size: few
V gene: TRBV7-8
CDR3 protein: CASSFLPGLAGGAEDNEQFF
CDR3 DNA: TGTGCCAGCAGCTTCCTCCCGGGACTAGCGGGAGGAGCAGAGGACAATGAGCAGTTCTTC

J gene: TRBJ2-2
D gene: -
clone size: many
V gene: TRBV19
CDR3 protein: CASSIGASAGELFF
CDR3 DNA: TGTGCCAGTAGTATCGGAGCCTCCGCCGGGGAGCTGTTTTTT

J gene: TRBJ2-5
D gene: TRBD1
clone size: -
V gene: TRBV15
CDR3 protein: CATSGDREETQYF
CDR3 DNA: TGTGCCACCAGCGGGGACAGGGAAGAGACCCAGTACTTC

J gene: TRBJ2-3
D gene: -
clone size: -
V gene: TRBV18
CDR3 protein: CASSPPGLNTDTQYF
CDR3 DNA: TGTGCCAGCTCACCACCGGGCCTGAACACAGATACGCAGTATTTT

J gene: TRBJ2-1
D gene: -
clone size: few
V gene: TRBV5-1
CDR3 protein: CASSLGWATAYNEQFF
CDR3 DNA: TGCGCCAGCAGCTTGGGATGGGCAACCGCCTACAATGAGCAGTTCTTC

J gene: TRBJ2-1
D gene: TRBD2
clone size: many
V gene: TRBV18
CDR3 protein: CASSPGREPLLQFF
CDR3 DNA: TGTGCCAGCTCACCAGGGAGGGAACCCCTATTACAGTTCTTC

J gene: TRBJ2-5
D gene: -
clone size: many
V gene: TRBV20-1
CDR3 protein: CSARATRGGRETQYF
CDR3 DNA: TGCAGTGCGAGAGCAACAAGGGGGGGCAGGGAGACCCAGTACTTC

J gene: TRBJ2-3
D gene: -
clone size: many
V gene: TRBV20-1
CDR3 protein: CSAPRGGADTQYF
CDR3 DNA: TGCAGTGCCCCTAGGGGGGGGGCAGATACGCAGTATTTT

J gene: TRBJ2-2
D gene: TRBD2
clone size: -
V gene: TRBV5-1
CDR3 protein: CASGTSGGTNTGELFF
CDR3 DNA: TGCGCCAGTGGGACTAGCGGGGGTACGAACACCGGGGAGCTGTTTTTT

J gene: TRBJ2-3
D gene: -
clone size: many
V gene: TRBV11-2
CDR3 protein: CASSITLQGGTDTQYF
CDR3 DNA: TGTGCCAGCAGCATAACACTACAGGGAGGCACAGATACGCAGTATTTT

J gene: TRBJ1-5
D gene: -
clone size: few
V gene: TRBV18
CDR3 protein: CASSPLDSNQPQHF
CDR3 DNA: TGTGCCAGCTCACCGTTGGATAGCAATCAGCCCCAGCATTTT

J gene: TRBJ1-5
D gene: TRBD1
clone size: many
V gene: TRBV5-6
CDR3 protein: CASSHGQGDQPQHF
CDR3 DNA: TGTGCCAGCAGCCACGGACAGGGAGATCAGCCCCAGCATTTT

J gene: TRBJ1-5
D gene: -
clone size: few
V gene: TRBV20-1
CDR3 protein: CSARFLGGRGGLSNQPQHF
CDR3 DNA: TGCAGTGCTAGATTTTTAGGGGGTAGGGGGGGTTTAAGCAATCAGCCCCAGCATTTT

J gene: TRBJ1-4
D gene: TRBD1
clone size: -
V gene: TRBV7-9
CDR3 protein: CASSPPGWQGDEKLFF
CDR3 DNA: TGTGCCAGCAGCCCTCCAGGTTGGCAGGGGGATGAAAAACTGTTTTTT

J gene: TRBJ2-1
D gene: TRBD2
clone size: few
V gene: TRBV4-3
CDR3 protein: CASSQRTSGRGSYNEQFF
CDR3 DNA: TGCGCCAGCAGCCAACGGACTAGCGGGAGAGGGTCCTACAATGAGCAGTTCTTC

J gene: TRBJ2-5
D gene: TRBD2
clone size: many
V gene: TRBV11-2
CDR3 protein: CASSSGPQLAGQETQYF
CDR3 DNA: TGTGCCAGCAGCTCCGGCCCCCAACTAGCGGGACAAGAGACCCAGTACTTC

J gene: TRBJ2-7
D gene: -
clone size: many
V gene: TRBV13
CDR3 protein: CASSLGRGLNEQYF
CDR3 DNA: TGTGCCAGCAGCTTAGGGCGGGGGCTCAACGAGCAGTACTTC

J gene: TRBJ2-7
D gene: -
clone size: few
V gene: TRBV5-1
CDR3 protein: CASSLGYSEQYF
CDR3 DNA: TGCGCCAGCAGCTTGGGGTATTCCGAGCAGTACTTC

J gene: TRBJ2-1
D gene: -
clone size: -
V gene: TRBV10-3
CDR3 protein: CAIRGLANNEQFF
CDR3 DNA: TGTGCCATCAGAGGTTTGGCCAACAATGAGCAGTTCTTC

J gene: TRBJ1-2
D gene: -
clone size: -
V gene: TRBV7-2
CDR3 protein: CASSHDRTFYGYTF
CDR3 DNA: TGTGCCAGCAGCCACGATAGGACCTTCTATGGCTACACCTTC

J gene: TRBJ2-6
D gene: -
clone size: -
V gene: TRBV4-3
CDR3 protein: CASSLEGLAGANVLTF
CDR3 DNA: TGCGCCAGCAGCCTGGAGGGTCTCGCTGGGGCCAACGTCCTGACTTTC

J gene: TRBJ2-1
D gene: TRBD2
clone size: few
V gene: TRBV5-1
CDR3 protein: CASSLVRGGAREQFF
CDR3 DNA: TGCGCCAGCAGCTTGGTTCGCGGGGGGGCCAGGGAGCAGTTCTTC

J gene: TRBJ2-7
D gene: -
clone size: -
V gene: TRBV5-1
CDR3 protein: CASSFTTHYYEQYF
CDR3 DNA: TGCGCCAGCAGCTTCACGACTCACTACTACGAGCAGTACTTC

J gene: TRBJ1-1
D gene: -
clone size: many
V gene: TRBV12-3/TRBV12-4
CDR3 protein: CASSSSGGGTEAFF
CDR3 DNA: -

J gene: TRBJ2-1
D gene: TRBD2
clone size: -
V gene: TRBV6-5
CDR3 protein: CASRNSGDEQFF
CDR3 DNA: TGTGCCAGCAGAAATAGCGGGGATGAGCAGTTCTTC

J gene: TRBJ2-1
D gene: TRBD2
clone size: -
V gene: TRBV5-1
CDR3 protein: CASSLISGGPHEQFF
CDR3 DNA: TGCGCCAGCAGCTTGATATCGGGAGGGCCGCATGAGCAGTTCTTC

J gene: TRBJ2-7
D gene: -
clone size: many
V gene: TRBV20-1
CDR3 protein: CSASYPNSHEQYF
CDR3 DNA: TGCAGTGCTAGTTACCCCAACAGCCACGAGCAGTACTTC

J gene: TRBJ2-1
D gene: TRBD2
clone size: many
V gene: TRBV20-1
CDR3 protein: CSDRTSERGDEQFF
CDR3 DNA: TGCAGTGATCGAACTAGCGAAAGAGGTGATGAGCAGTTCTTC

J gene: TRBJ2-3
D gene: -
clone size: many
V gene: TRBV7-9
CDR3 protein: CASSLDTQYF
CDR3 DNA: TGTGCCAGCAGCTTAGATACGCAGTATTTT

J gene: TRBJ1-4
D gene: -
clone size: many
V gene: TRBV27
CDR3 protein: CASSPIGVGEKLFF
CDR3 DNA: TGTGCCAGCAGCCCTATCGGAGTGGGCGAAAAACTGTTTTTT